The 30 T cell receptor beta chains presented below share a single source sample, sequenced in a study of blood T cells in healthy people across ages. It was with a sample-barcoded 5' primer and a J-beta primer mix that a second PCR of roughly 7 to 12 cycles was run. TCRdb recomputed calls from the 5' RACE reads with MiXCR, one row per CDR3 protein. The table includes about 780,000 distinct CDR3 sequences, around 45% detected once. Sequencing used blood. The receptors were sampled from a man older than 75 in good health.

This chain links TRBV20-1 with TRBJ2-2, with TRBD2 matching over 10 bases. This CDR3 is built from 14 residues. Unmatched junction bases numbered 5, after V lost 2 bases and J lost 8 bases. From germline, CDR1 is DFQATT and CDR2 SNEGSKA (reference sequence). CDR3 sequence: CSARSELAGGELFF. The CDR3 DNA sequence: TGCAGTGCTAGATCGGAACTAGCGGGGGGGGAGCTGTTTTTT.

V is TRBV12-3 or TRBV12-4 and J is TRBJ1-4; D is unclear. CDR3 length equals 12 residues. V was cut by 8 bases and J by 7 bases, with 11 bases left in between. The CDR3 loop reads CASGPQSEKLFF. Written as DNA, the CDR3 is TGTGCCAGCGGGCCACAGAGTGAAAAACTGTTTTTT.

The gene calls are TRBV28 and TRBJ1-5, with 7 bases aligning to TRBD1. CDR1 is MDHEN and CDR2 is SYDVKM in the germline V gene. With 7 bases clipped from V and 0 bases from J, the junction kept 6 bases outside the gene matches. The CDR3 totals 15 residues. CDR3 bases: TGTGCCAGCACCTCGACAGGGATTAGCAATCAGCCCCAGCATTTT. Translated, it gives CASTSTGISNQPQHF.

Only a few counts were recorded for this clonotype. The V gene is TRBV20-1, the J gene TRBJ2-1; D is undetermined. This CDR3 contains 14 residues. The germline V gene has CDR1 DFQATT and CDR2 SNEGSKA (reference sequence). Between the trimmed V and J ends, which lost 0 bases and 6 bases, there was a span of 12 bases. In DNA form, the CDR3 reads TGCAGTGCTAGAGATCACTTAGGGCTCAATGAGCAGTTCTTC. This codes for CSARDHLGLNEQFF.

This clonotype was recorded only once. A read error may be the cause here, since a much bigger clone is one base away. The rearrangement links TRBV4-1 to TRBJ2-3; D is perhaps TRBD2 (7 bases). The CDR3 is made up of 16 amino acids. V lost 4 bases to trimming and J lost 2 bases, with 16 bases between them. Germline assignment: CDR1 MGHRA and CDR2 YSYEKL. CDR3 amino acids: CASSLTGGPNTDTQYF. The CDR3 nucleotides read TGCGCCAGCAGCCTAACCGGGGGGCCGAACACAGATACGCAGTATTTT.

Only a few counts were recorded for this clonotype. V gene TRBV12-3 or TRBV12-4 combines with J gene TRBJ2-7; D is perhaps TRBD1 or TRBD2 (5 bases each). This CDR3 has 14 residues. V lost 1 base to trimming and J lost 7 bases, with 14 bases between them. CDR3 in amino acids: CASSLDVRDGEQYF. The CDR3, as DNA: TGTGCCAGCAGTTTAGACGTCCGGGACGGGGAGCAGTACTTC.

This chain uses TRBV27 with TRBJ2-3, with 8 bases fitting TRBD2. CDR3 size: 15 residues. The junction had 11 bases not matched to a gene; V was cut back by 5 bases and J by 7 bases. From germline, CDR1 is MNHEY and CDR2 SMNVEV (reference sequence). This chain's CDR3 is CASSKGGSGSNTQYF. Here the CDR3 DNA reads TGTGCCAGCAGTAAGGGGGGGAGCGGGAGCAATACGCAGTATTTT.

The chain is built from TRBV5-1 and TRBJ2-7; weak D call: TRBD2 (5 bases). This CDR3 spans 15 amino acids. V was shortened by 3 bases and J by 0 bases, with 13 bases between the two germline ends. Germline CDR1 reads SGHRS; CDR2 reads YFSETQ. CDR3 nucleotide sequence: TGCGCCAGCAGCTCGGTAGTAGGGAGCTCCTACGAGCAGTACTTC. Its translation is CASSSVVGSSYEQYF. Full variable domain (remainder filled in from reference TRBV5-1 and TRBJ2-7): KAGVTQTPRYLIKTRGQQVTLSCSPISGHRSVSWYQQTPGQGLQFLFEYFSETQRNKGNFPGRFSGRQFSNSRSEMNVSTLELGDSALYLCASSSVVGSSYEQYFGPGTRLTVT.

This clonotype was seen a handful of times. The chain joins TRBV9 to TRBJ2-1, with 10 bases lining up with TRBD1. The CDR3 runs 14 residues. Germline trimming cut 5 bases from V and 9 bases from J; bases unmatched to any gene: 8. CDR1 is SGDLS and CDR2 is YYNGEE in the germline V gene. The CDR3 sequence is CASRTGTGAGEQFF. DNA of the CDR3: TGTGCCAGCAGGACCGGGACAGGGGCCGGTGAGCAGTTCTTC.

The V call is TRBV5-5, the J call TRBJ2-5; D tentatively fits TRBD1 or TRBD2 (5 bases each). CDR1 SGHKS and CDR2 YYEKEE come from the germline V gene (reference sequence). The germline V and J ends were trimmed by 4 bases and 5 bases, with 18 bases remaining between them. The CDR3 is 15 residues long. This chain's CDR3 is CASSTGALFSETQYF. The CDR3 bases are TGTGCCAGCAGCACCGGGGCCTTATTTTCGGAGACCCAGTACTTC. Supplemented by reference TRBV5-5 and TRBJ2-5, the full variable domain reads DAGVTQSPTHLIKTRGQQVTLRCSPISGHKSVSWYQQVLGQGPQFIFQYYEKEERGRGNFPDRFSARQFPNYSSELNVNALLLGDSALYLCASSTGALFSETQYFGPGTRLLVL.

This CDR3 reads CASRRVEGQPQHF. The DNA of the CDR3 is TGCGCCAGCAGAAGGGTCGAGGGTCAGCCCCAGCATTTT. This rearrangement joins TRBV5-1 to TRBJ1-5, with D unclear. CDR1 is SGHRS and CDR2 is YFSETQ in the germline V gene. V lost 5 bases, J lost 6 bases, and 12 bases lay in between. CDR3 length equals 13 residues. The whole variable domain, filled in from reference TRBV5-1 and TRBJ1-5, reads KAGVTQTPRYLIKTRGQQVTLSCSPISGHRSVSWYQQTPGQGLQFLFEYFSETQRNKGNFPGRFSGRQFSNSRSEMNVSTLELGDSALYLCASRRVEGQPQHFGDGTRLSIL.

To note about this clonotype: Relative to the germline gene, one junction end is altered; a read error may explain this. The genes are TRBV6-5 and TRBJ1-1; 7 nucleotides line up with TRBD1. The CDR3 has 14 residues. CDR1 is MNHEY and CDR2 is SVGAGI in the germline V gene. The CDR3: CASTRGTENTEPFF. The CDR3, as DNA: TGTGCCAGCACCAGGGGGACAGAGAACACTGAACCTTTCTTT.

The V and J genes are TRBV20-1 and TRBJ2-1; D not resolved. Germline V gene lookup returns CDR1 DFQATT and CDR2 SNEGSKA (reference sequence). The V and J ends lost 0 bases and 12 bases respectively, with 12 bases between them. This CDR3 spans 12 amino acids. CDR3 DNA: TGCAGTGCTAGAGATCTCCGTGACCCGCAGTTCTTC. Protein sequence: CSARDLRDPQFF.

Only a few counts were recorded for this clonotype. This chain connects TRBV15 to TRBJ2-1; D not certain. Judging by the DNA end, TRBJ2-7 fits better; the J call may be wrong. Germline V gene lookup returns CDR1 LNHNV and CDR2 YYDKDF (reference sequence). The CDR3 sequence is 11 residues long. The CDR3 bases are TGTGCCACCAGCTCTCGGAATGAGCAGTACTTC. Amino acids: CATSSRNEQYF.

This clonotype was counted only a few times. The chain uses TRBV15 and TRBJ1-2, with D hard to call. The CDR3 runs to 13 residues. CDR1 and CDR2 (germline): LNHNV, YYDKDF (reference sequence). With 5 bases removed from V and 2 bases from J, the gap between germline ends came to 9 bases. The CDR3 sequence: CATSDAGNYGYTF. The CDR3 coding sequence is TGTGCCACCAGCGATGCGGGGAACTATGGCTACACCTTC.

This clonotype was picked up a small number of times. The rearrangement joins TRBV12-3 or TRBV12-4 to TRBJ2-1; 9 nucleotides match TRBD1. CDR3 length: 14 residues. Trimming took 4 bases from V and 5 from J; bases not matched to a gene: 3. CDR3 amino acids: CASSWGQGNNEQFF. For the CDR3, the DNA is TGTGCCAGCAGTTGGGGACAGGGCAACAATGAGCAGTTCTTC.

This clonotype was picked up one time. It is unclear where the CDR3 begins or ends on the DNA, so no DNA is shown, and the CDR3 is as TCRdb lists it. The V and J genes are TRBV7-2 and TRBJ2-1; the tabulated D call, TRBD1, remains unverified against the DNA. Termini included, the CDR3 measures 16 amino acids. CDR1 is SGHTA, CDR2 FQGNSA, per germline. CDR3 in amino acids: CASSLFGTGSYNEQIF.

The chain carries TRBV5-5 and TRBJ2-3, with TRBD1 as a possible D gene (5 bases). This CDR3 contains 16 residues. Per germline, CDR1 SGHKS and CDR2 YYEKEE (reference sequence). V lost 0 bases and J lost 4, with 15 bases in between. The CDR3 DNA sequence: TGTGCCAGCAGCTTGGGGGGCCTAAGCCCCCCAGATACGCAGTATTTT. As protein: CASSLGGLSPPDTQYF.

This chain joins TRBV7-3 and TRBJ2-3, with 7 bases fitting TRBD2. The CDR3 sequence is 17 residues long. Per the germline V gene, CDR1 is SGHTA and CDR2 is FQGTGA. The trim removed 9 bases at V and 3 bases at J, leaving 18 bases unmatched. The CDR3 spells CASFGASGALGTDTQYF. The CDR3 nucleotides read TGTGCCAGTTTTGGGGCTAGCGGAGCCCTAGGGACAGATACGCAGTATTTT.

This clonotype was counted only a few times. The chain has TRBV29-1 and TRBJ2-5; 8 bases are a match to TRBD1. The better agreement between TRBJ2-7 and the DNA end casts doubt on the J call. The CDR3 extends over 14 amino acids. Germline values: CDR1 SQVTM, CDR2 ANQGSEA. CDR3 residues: CSVESAGGMYEQYF. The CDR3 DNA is TGCAGCGTTGAATCGGCAGGGGGCATGTACGAGCAGTACTTC.

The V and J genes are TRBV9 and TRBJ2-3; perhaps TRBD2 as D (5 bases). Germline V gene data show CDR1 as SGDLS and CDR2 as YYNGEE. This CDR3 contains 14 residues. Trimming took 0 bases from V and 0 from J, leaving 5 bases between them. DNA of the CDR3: TGTGCCAGCAGCGTAGGGGAGAGCACAGATACGCAGTATTTT. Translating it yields CASSVGESTDTQYF.

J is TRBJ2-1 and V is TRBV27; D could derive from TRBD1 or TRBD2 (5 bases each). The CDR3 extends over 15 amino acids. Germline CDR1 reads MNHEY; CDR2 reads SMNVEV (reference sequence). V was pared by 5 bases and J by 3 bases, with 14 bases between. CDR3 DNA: TGTGCCAGCAGTACGGGACCCCAGGGCTACAATGAGCAGTTCTTC. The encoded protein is CASSTGPQGYNEQFF.

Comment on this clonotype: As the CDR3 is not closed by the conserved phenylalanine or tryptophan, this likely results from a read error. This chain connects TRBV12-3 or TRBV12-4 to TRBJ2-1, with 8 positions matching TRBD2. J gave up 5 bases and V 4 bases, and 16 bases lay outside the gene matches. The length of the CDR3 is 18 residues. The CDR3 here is CASSSRGAGVKPNNEQFL. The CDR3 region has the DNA TGTGCCAGCAGTTCCCGAGGAGCGGGAGTAAAACCAAACAATGAGCAGTTCTTA.

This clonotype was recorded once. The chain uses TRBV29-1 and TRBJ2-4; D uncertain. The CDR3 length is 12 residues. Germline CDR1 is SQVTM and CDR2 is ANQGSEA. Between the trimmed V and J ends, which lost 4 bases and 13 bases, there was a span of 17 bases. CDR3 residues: CSVGLGLNEQYF. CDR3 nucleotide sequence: TGCAGCGTTGGACTGGGGTTGAATGAGCAGTACTTC. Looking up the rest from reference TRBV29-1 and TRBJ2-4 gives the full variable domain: SAVISQKPSRDICQRGTSLTIQCQVDSQVTMMFWYRQQPGQSLTLIATANQGSEATYESGFVIDKFPISRPNLTFSTLTVSNMSPEDSSIYLCSVGLGLNEQYFGAGTRLSVL.

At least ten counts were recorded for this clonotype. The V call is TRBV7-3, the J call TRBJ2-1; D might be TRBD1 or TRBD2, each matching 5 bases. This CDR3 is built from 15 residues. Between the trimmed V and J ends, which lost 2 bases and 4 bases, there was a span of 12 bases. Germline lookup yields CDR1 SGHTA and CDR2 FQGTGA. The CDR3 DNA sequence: TGTGCCAGCAGCTTAGGGACGCTGGGGTACAATGAGCAGTTCTTC. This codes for CASSLGTLGYNEQFF.

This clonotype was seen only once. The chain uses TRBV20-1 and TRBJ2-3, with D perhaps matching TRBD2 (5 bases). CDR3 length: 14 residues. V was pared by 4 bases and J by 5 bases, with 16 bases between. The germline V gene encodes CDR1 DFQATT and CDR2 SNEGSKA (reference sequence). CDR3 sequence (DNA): TGCAGTGCTAACTCGCCCCTAGCCGGAGATACGCAGTATTTT. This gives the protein CSANSPLAGDTQYF.

The CDR3 DNA is TGTGCCAGCAGCCAAGATTGGGGGCAAAGCACAGATACGCAGTATTTT. Protein: CASSQDWGQSTDTQYF. V usage is TRBV14 and J usage is TRBJ2-3, with D maybe TRBD1 (6 bases). Germline loops: CDR1 SGHDN, CDR2 FVKESK. CDR3 length: 16 residues. V was clipped by 0 bases and J by 0 bases, with 10 bases between them.

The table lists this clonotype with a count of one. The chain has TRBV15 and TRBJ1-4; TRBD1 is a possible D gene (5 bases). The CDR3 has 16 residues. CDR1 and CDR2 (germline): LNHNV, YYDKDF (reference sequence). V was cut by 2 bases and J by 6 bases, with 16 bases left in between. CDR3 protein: CATSRPRQGLDEKLFF. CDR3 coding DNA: TGTGCCACCAGCAGACCAAGGCAGGGCCTGGATGAAAAACTGTTTTTT. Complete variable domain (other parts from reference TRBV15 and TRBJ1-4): DAMVIQNPRYQVTQFGKPVTLSCSQTLNHNVMYWYQQKSSQAPKLLFHYYDKDFNNEADTPDNFQSRRPNTSFCFLDIRSPGLGDTAMYLCATSRPRQGLDEKLFFGSGTQLSVL.

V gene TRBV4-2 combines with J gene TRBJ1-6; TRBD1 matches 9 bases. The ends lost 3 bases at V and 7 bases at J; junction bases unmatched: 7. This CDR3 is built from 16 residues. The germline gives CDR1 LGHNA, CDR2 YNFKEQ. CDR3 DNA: TGTGCCAGCAGCCAGATCCCGGGACAGGGAAATTCACCCCTCCACTTT. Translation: CASSQIPGQGNSPLHF.

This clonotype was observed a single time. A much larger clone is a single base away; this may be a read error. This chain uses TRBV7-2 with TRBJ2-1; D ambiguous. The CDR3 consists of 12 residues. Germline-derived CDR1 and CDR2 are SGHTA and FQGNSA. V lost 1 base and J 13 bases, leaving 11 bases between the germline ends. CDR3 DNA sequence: TGTGCCAGCAGCTTAGGGCTGGAGACCCAGTTCTTC. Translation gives CASSLGLETQFF.